These 8 T cell receptor beta chains were sequenced from one sample in a study of T cell repertoires in cytomegalovirus infection (dated by TCRdb to between 2018 and 2020). Sequenced using an Illumina HiSeq 1500. TCRdb reworked the public reads: Q25 trimming with fastp, MiXCR clone assembly, productive beta chains retained. Under each unique CDR3 protein, matching rows form one entry showing the most common genes and DNA. The sample has 600,000 to 800,000 distinct CDR3 sequences on record, approximately 25% of them singletons. The ten biggest clones cover 8% of the sample. Material: CD8+ T cells from PBMCs. These receptors originate from a human donor in good health (CMV status not recorded). Some clones in this sample may be carry-over from other donors' samples.

In this sample, this clonotype turned up many times. V gene TRBV7-2 combines with J gene TRBJ2-1, with 8 bases identical to TRBD1. Germline V lookup: CDR1 SGHTA, CDR2 FQGNSA. J was trimmed by 8 bases and V by 6 bases; bases with no gene match: 12. The CDR3 loop spans 15 amino acids. CDR3 sequence: CASSSTGVGFDEQFF. The DNA for the CDR3 is TGTGCCAGCAGTTCGACAGGGGTAGGGTTCGATGAGCAGTTCTTC. Drawing the rest from reference TRBV7-2 and TRBJ2-1, the complete variable domain is GAGVSQSPSNKVTEKGKDVELRCDPISGHTALYWYRQSLGQGLEFLIYFQGNSAPDKSGLPSDRFSAERTGGSVSTLTIQRTQQEDSAVYLCASSSTGVGFDEQFFGPGTRLTVL.

This chain links TRBV20-1 with TRBJ2-3; the match to TRBD2 covers 14 bases. The CDR3 totals 17 residues. After removal of 5 bases from V and 4 bases from J, the junction contained 11 bases not matched to a gene. Germline lookup yields CDR1 DFQATT and CDR2 SNEGSKA (reference sequence). Written as DNA, the CDR3 is TGCAGTGCTGGGACTAGCGGGGGTCCCACCGGGGCAGATACGCAGTATTTT. It codes for CSAGTSGGPTGADTQYF.

The sample holds a few counts of this clonotype. The chain carries TRBV6-4 and TRBJ2-2; 7 positions match TRBD1. The CDR3 loop spans 13 amino acids. CDR1 MRHNA and CDR2 SNTAGT come from the germline V gene. With 6 bases clipped from V and 5 bases from J, the junction kept 3 bases outside the gene matches. This CDR3 reads CASRKQGTGELFF. DNA for the CDR3: TGTGCCAGCAGAAAACAGGGGACCGGGGAGCTGTTTTTT.

This clonotype was counted at least ten times. The chain couples TRBV7-8 to TRBJ2-2, with 8 bases aligning to TRBD1. The CDR3 is made up of 17 amino acids. V trimming: 4 bases; J trimming: 8 bases; junction bases outside the gene matches: 15. The germline CDR1 and CDR2 sequences are SGHVS and FQNEAQ. CDR3: CASSYRGTGFVFGELFF. Here the CDR3 DNA reads TGTGCCAGCAGCTACCGGGGGACAGGATTCGTCTTTGGGGAGCTGTTTTTT.

This clonotype was observed many times. The chain couples TRBV10-3 to TRBJ2-2; TRBD1 aligns across 8 bases. The CDR3 is 17 residues long. After removal of 3 bases from V and 2 bases from J, the junction contained 8 bases not matched to a gene. Germline assignment: CDR1 ENHRY and CDR2 SYGVKD. The CDR3 DNA sequence: TGTGCCATCAGTGATCCCGACAGGGGCCAAAACACCGGGGAGCTGTTTTTT. Its protein is CAISDPDRGQNTGELFF.

Notes on this clonotype: The junction does not match germline at one end; this may be a read error. The J gene is TRBJ1-2, the V gene TRBV2; D remains ambiguous. The CDR3 has 13 amino acids. From germline, CDR1 is SNHLY and CDR2 FYNNEI. This chain's CDR3 is CASREGRPYGYTF. DNA for the CDR3: TGTGCCAGCAGGGAAGGACGACCCTATGGCTACACCTTC.

This clonotype has ten or more counts. The chain recombines TRBV7-6 with TRBJ2-1; 9 bases agree with TRBD2. Germline loops: CDR1 SGHVS, CDR2 FNYEAQ. This CDR3 spans 16 amino acids. The ends lost 5 bases at V and 4 bases at J; junction bases unmatched: 9. The chain's CDR3 is CASSLSGGGAYNEQFF. The CDR3 nucleotides are TGTGCCAGCAGCCTCTCCGGCGGGGGGGCGTACAATGAGCAGTTCTTC.

Ten or more counts support this clonotype. This chain links TRBV6-5 with TRBJ1-1; D unclear. CDR3 size: 14 residues. Germline V gives CDR1 MNHEY, CDR2 SVGAGI. Trimming pared 7 bases from V and 10 bases from J, leaving 22 bases between. CDR3 region: CASTPGVAHQGAFF. CDR3 bases: TGTGCCAGCACCCCCGGGGTAGCCCATCAAGGAGCTTTCTTT.